This entry lists 19 T cell receptor beta chains sequenced from one sample in a study of blood T cell repertoires in COVID-19. Sequencing used immunoSEQ multiplex PCR; TCRdb keeps in-frame clones, though not all of them. The table records 250,000 or so clones, around 90% of them present only once. The material sequenced was peripheral blood. Every receptor here comes from an older woman with COVID-19, enrolled during active disease.

The rearrangement uses TRBV2 and TRBJ2-6; D remains ambiguous. The CDR3 consists of 15 residues. Germline assignment: CDR1 SNHLY and CDR2 FYNNEI. Trimming stripped 4 bases from V and 0 bases from J, with 7 bases between. The CDR3 region is CASSVESSGANVLTF. Written as DNA, the CDR3 is TGTGCCAGCAGTGTAGAGAGCTCTGGGGCCAACGTCCTGACTTTC. The full variable domain, completed using reference TRBV2 and TRBJ2-6, is EPEVTQTPSHQVTQMGQEVILRCVPISNHLYFYWYRQILGQKVEFLVSFYNNEISEKSEIFDDQFSVERPDGSNFTLKIRSTKLEDSAMYFCASSVESSGANVLTFGAGSRLTVL.

The chain joins TRBV9 to TRBJ1-2, with 10 bases fitting TRBD1. With 2 bases clipped from V and 5 bases from J, the junction kept 6 bases outside the gene matches. CDR1 and CDR2 (germline): SGDLS, YYNGEE. The CDR3 covers 15 residues. As DNA, the CDR3 is TGTGCCAGCAGCGTTCGACAGGGGGCGCGGTATGGCTACACCTTC. Its protein is CASSVRQGARYGYTF. Based on the CDR3 plus reference TRBV9 and TRBJ1-2, the full variable domain is DSGVTQTPKHLITATGQRVTLRCSPRSGDLSVYWYQQSLDQGLQFLIQYYNGEERAKGNILERFSAQQFPDLHSELNLSSLELGDSALYFCASSVRQGARYGYTFGSGTRLTVV.

In its sample, this clone was seen a few times. The chain employs TRBV25-1 and TRBJ1-1; D gene uncertain. The CDR3 extends over 11 amino acids. The V end was cut by 7 bases, the J end by 6 bases, with 9 bases between. Germline V gene data show CDR1 as MGHDK and CDR2 as SYGVNS. The CDR3 DNA follows: TGTGCCAGCATGGAGTTCTCTGAAGCTTTCTTT. Translation: CASMEFSEAFF.

V and J are TRBV21-1 and TRBJ2-7; the table's D gene call, TRBD2, was not cross checked with the DNA. TRBV21-1 is described as a pseudogene. CDR3 length: 16 residues. The CDR3 spells CASSKARIEPSYEQYF. The CDR3 DNA is TGTGCCAGCAGCAAAGCGCGGATAGAACCCTCCTACGAGCAGTACTTC.

The chain uses TRBV15 and TRBJ1-2; a weak D match, TRBD1 (5 bases). V was cut by 6 bases and J by 11 bases, with 13 bases left in between. The CDR3 sequence is 11 residues long. Germline V gives CDR1 LNHNV, CDR2 YYDKDF (reference sequence). The chain's CDR3 is CATSRGLRYTF. CDR3 DNA sequence: TGTGCCACCAGTAGGGGCTTACGGTACACCTTC.

The chain recombines TRBV11-2 with TRBJ1-6; tentatively, D is TRBD1 (6 bases). This CDR3 has 16 amino acids. V was pared by 5 bases and J by 2 bases, with 13 bases between. The germline CDR1 and CDR2 sequences are SGHAT and FQNNGV. In DNA form, the CDR3 reads TGTGCCAGCAGCATGACAGGAAACGCCTATAATTCACCCCTCCACTTT. Residues: CASSMTGNAYNSPLHF.

The genes are TRBV4-1 and TRBJ1-6; D uncertain. Germline assignment: CDR1 MGHRA and CDR2 YSYEKL. The V end was cut by 0 bases, the J end by 7 bases, with 10 bases between. The CDR3 consists of 15 residues. DNA for the CDR3: TGCGCCAGCAGCCAAGATACCGCCAGAAATTCACCCCTCCACTTT. Translated: CASSQDTARNSPLHF.

V usage is TRBV5-6 and J usage is TRBJ1-4; possible D gene TRBD1, 6 bases. CDR1 is SGHDT, CDR2 YYEEEE, per germline. The CDR3 contains 14 residues. The V end lost 4 bases, the J end lost 7 bases, and 14 bases lay between the germline ends. The CDR3 loop reads CASSRRGAGEKLFF. The CDR3 coding sequence is TGTGCCAGCAGCCGCCGGGGGGCTGGTGAAAAACTGTTTTTT.

CDR3 in amino acids: CASSYRGRSEKLFF. In DNA, the CDR3 is TGTGCCAGTAGTTACAGGGGAAGGAGTGAAAAACTGTTTTTT. V is TRBV19 and J is TRBJ1-4; TRBD1 aligns across 7 bases. This CDR3 has 14 amino acids. The germline V gene encodes CDR1 LNHDA and CDR2 SQIVND (reference sequence). V was pared by 5 bases and J by 7 bases, with 7 bases of the junction left unmatched.

The chain is built from TRBV18 and TRBJ1-2; 10 bases align to TRBD1. The CDR3 is made up of 15 amino acids. Germline V gene sequence: CDR1 KGHSH, CDR2 LQKENI. V shed 6 bases, J shed 4 bases, and the junction held 8 bases outside the gene matches. For the CDR3, the DNA is TGTGCCAGCTCGCCGGGACAGGGGTCTGGCTATGGCTACACCTTC. It specifies CASSPGQGSGYGYTF.

This clone appeared a single time. The chain is built from TRBV7-2 and TRBJ2-3; D gene uncertain. V lost 1 base, J lost 6 bases, and 5 bases lay in between. This CDR3 comprises 12 residues. CDR1 is SGHTA, CDR2 FQGNSA, per germline. The CDR3 bases are TGTGCCAGCAGCTTAGTCTCTGATACGCAGTATTTT. It translates to CASSLVSDTQYF. The entire variable domain, with the rest obtained from reference TRBV7-2 and TRBJ2-3, is as follows: GAGVSQSPSNKVTEKGKDVELRCDPISGHTALYWYRQSLGQGLEFLIYFQGNSAPDKSGLPSDRFSAERTGGSVSTLTIQRTQQEDSAVYLCASSLVSDTQYFGPGTRLTVL.

The chain joins TRBV5-1 to TRBJ1-1; a weak D match, TRBD1 (5 bases). V lost 3 bases and J 10 bases, leaving 28 bases between the germline ends. The germline V gene has CDR1 SGHRS and CDR2 YFSETQ. The CDR3 has 17 amino acids. The CDR3 coding sequence is TGCGCCAGCAGCTGGGGGGTGCCCAATGATCACCTTGAACGAGCTTTCTTT. This translates into CASSWGVPNDHLERAFF.

This chain uses TRBV19 with TRBJ1-2; 8 positions match TRBD1. Germline V gene data show CDR1 as LNHDA and CDR2 as SQIVND (reference sequence). The CDR3 totals 14 residues. The ends lost 6 bases at V and 3 bases at J; junction bases unmatched: 6. The CDR3 here is CASRSSTGDYGYTF. CDR3 DNA: TGTGCCAGTAGGTCTTCGACAGGGGACTATGGCTACACCTTC.

The gene calls are TRBV9 and TRBJ2-7; D perhaps matches TRBD2 (6 bases). V dropped 3 bases and J dropped 7 bases, with 11 bases sitting between them. CDR1 is SGDLS, CDR2 YYNGEE, per germline. This CDR3 region has 12 residues. CDR3 loop: CASSGRGNEQYF. The DNA of the CDR3 is TGTGCCAGCAGCGGACGGGGGAATGAGCAGTACTTC.

The rearrangement uses TRBV28 and TRBJ2-3; D gene ambiguous. Trimming removed 8 bases from V and 1 base from J, with 19 bases in between. The CDR3 totals 16 residues. Germline V gives CDR1 MDHEN, CDR2 SYDVKM. For the CDR3, the DNA is TGTGCCAGCCGCATACTTTCTTCGACTGGCACAGATACGCAGTATTTT. Translation: CASRILSSTGTDTQYF.

The chain joins TRBV6-4 to TRBJ1-1; D unclear. The CDR3 has 13 amino acids. CDR1 and CDR2 from the germline V gene are MRHNA and SNTAGT. V was clipped by 4 bases and J by 1 base, with 7 bases between them. Here the CDR3 reads CASSGSRNTEAFF. CDR3 bases: TGTGCCAGCAGTGGGTCGAGGAACACTGAAGCTTTCTTT.

V and J are TRBV13 and TRBJ1-6; no clear D. This CDR3 has 13 residues. The V gene's germline CDR1 is PRHDT and CDR2 FYEKMQ (reference sequence). Deletions cut 4 bases from V and 5 bases from J, with 6 bases between. The CDR3 nucleotides are TGTGCCAGCAGCTCGGTGCATAATTCACCCCTCCACTTT. Residues: CASSSVHNSPLHF.

J is TRBJ1-1 and V is TRBV12-5; no clear D gene. Looked up from germline, CDR1 is LGHNT and CDR2 is FRNRAP. CDR3 length: 17 amino acids. Trimming pared 0 bases from V and 6 bases from J, leaving 20 bases between. CDR3 sequence reads: CASGLVREGSTVAEAFF. CDR3 DNA sequence: TGTGCTAGTGGTTTGGTACGGGAGGGTTCGACGGTCGCTGAAGCTTTCTTT.

This clone was counted once. The chain is built from TRBV4-1 and TRBJ1-5; 7 bases agree with TRBD1. V trimming: 1 base; J trimming: 4 bases; junction bases outside the gene matches: 13. Germline V gives CDR1 MGHRA, CDR2 YSYEKL. The CDR3 covers 18 residues. The CDR3 is CASSQAVEGQLGNQPQHF. CDR3 sequence (DNA): TGCGCCAGCAGCCAAGCGGTCGAGGGACAGTTGGGGAATCAGCCCCAGCATTTT.